Below, 23 T cell receptor beta chains from the same sample are listed, as sequenced in a study of blood T cell repertoires in COVID-19. Libraries were prepared by immunoSEQ multiplex PCR; TCRdb keeps only in-frame clonotypes and omits some of them. The sample lists fewer than 150,000 clones, 84% occurring once. Sequences were obtained from peripheral blood. The source of these receptors is a human donor in a cohort sampled during active COVID-19.

The rearrangement uses TRBV6-8 and TRBJ1-2; D is uncertain. V was shortened by 2 bases and J by 8 bases, with 15 bases between the two germline ends. Germline assignment: CDR1 MNHGY and CDR2 SAAAGT. CDR3 size: 14 residues. The DNA for the CDR3 is TGTGCCAGCAGTTACGGGGAGTCCCTGGAGGGCTACACCTTC. Amino acids: CASSYGESLEGYTF.

The chain recombines TRBV3-1 (or the pseudogene TRBV3-2) with TRBJ2-7, with a tentative D call TRBD1 (6 bases). The ends were cut back, 3 bases at V and 3 bases at J, with 15 bases in the middle. The germline V gene has CDR1 LGHDT and CDR2 YNNKEL (reference sequence). This CDR3 is 15 amino acids long. The CDR3 spells CASSHRYRQVYEQYF. The CDR3 nucleotides are TGTGCCAGCAGCCACCGATATCGACAGGTCTACGAGCAGTACTTC.

The CDR3 nucleotides read TGTGCCAGCAGTCGGGTAGTCTATGGCTACACCTTC. Protein product: CASSRVVYGYTF. This rearrangement joins TRBV28 to TRBJ1-2; no clear D. CDR3 size: 12 residues. Trimming removed 5 bases from V and 4 bases from J, with 8 bases in between. Germline V gene sequence: CDR1 MDHEN, CDR2 SYDVKM.

CDR3 in DNA: TGTGCCAGCAGCCCAGGCGAATGGACCCAGTACTTC. The encoded protein is CASSPGEWTQYF. This rearrangement joins TRBV9 to TRBJ2-5; D gene unclear. Germline V CDR1 and CDR2: SGDLS, YYNGEE. Trimming stripped 4 bases from V and 7 bases from J, with 11 bases between. This CDR3 spans 12 amino acids.

The chain links TRBV6-2 or TRBV6-3 to TRBJ2-7; TRBD1 agrees at 11 bases. V trimming: 2 bases; J trimming: 0 bases; junction bases outside the gene matches: 3. The CDR3 is 16 residues long. Germline CDR1 and CDR2: MNHEY and SVGEGT. Here the CDR3 reads CASSYGGTGGSYEQYF. Here the CDR3 DNA reads TGTGCCAGCAGTTACGGTGGGACAGGGGGCTCCTACGAGCAGTACTTC.

V gene TRBV27 combines with J gene TRBJ2-1; TRBD2 agrees at 7 bases. The germline V gene encodes CDR1 MNHEY and CDR2 SMNVEV (reference sequence). There are 14 residues in the CDR3. V was clipped by 2 bases and J by 10 bases; unmatched bases: 8. DNA for the CDR3: TGTGCCAGCAGTTTAACGGGTCTGCGGGGGGAGCAGTTCTTC. Amino acid sequence: CASSLTGLRGEQFF.

V gene TRBV24-1 combines with J gene TRBJ1-5, with a tentative D call TRBD1 (6 bases). CDR1 and CDR2 from the germline V gene are KGHDR and SFDVKD. The V end lost 4 bases, the J end lost 4 bases, and 13 bases lay between the germline ends. The CDR3 spans 15 residues. CDR3 coding DNA: TGTGCCACCAGTGAAAACTCAGGGGTTAATCAGCCCCAGCATTTT. It translates to CATSENSGVNQPQHF.

This chain links TRBV7-2 with TRBJ1-1; TRBD1 agrees at 7 bases. This CDR3 region has 14 residues. The junction had 13 bases not matched to a gene; V was cut back by 5 bases and J by 10 bases. Germline CDR1 SGHTA, CDR2 FQGNSA. This CDR3 reads CASSPARQGFGAFF. The CDR3 DNA sequence: TGTGCCAGCAGCCCGGCCAGACAGGGTTTCGGAGCTTTCTTT.

This clone was found a few times. The genes are TRBV7-2 and TRBJ1-1, with D tentatively TRBD1 (5 bases). The V gene's germline CDR1 is SGHTA and CDR2 FQGNSA. Trimming removed 4 bases from V and 1 base from J, with 13 bases in between. The length of the CDR3 is 15 residues. This CDR3 is CASSYTTGGNTEAFF. CDR3 nucleotides: TGTGCCAGCAGCTATACAACGGGGGGGAACACTGAAGCTTTCTTT.

This chain joins TRBV11-2 and TRBJ2-7; no reliable D call. The CDR3 contains 13 residues. V shed 5 bases and J shed 2 bases, with 10 bases lying between them. CDR1 and CDR2 from the germline V gene are SGHAT and FQNNGV. The DNA of the CDR3 is TGTGCCAGCAGCCGCGGCGGAGCCTACGAGCAGTACTTC. Its translation: CASSRGGAYEQYF.

This sequence joins TRBV3-1 (or the pseudogene TRBV3-2) and TRBJ1-1; 7 positions match TRBD1. CDR1 is LGHDT, CDR2 YNNKEL, per germline (reference sequence). CDR3 length equals 13 residues. Trimming at V came to 5 bases and at J to 5 bases, leaving 5 bases not matched to a gene. CDR3 in DNA: TGTGCCAGCAGCAACAGGGGAAGGACTGAAGCTTTCTTT. Protein sequence: CASSNRGRTEAFF.

In this sample, this clone turned up once. The sample holds other DNA sequences that translate to the same CDR3. The V and J genes are TRBV3-1 (or the pseudogene TRBV3-2) and TRBJ1-5, with D possibly being TRBD1 (5 bases). The ends were cut back, 4 bases at V and 3 bases at J, with 10 bases in the middle. The CDR3 is 14 amino acids. Germline lookup yields CDR1 LGHDT and CDR2 YNNKEL (reference sequence). The chain's CDR3 is CASSLSGSNQPQHF. The DNA of the CDR3 is TGTGCCAGCAGCCTTTCAGGGTCCAATCAGCCCCAGCATTTT.

The genes are TRBV19 and TRBJ2-2; 14 positions agree with TRBD2. The CDR3 spans 18 residues. Germline V gives CDR1 LNHDA, CDR2 SQIVND (reference sequence). The V gene end was trimmed by 4 bases and the J gene end by 4 bases; junction bases not matched to a gene: 8. Here the CDR3 DNA reads TGTGCCAGTAGTACCCCCGGGACTAGCGGGGGAAGCACCGGGGAGCTGTTTTTT. Translated: CASSTPGTSGGSTGELFF.

This chain links TRBV3-1 (or the pseudogene TRBV3-2) with TRBJ2-4, with 7 bases fitting TRBD2. Germline V lookup: CDR1 LGHDT, CDR2 YNNKEL (reference sequence). The CDR3 is 16 amino acids. V lost 2 bases, J lost 1 base, and 5 bases stayed unmatched. The CDR3 DNA is TGTGCCAGCAGCCAAATTTTGGGAGGGGCCAAAAACATTCAGTACTTC. It encodes CASSQILGGAKNIQYF.

The chain has TRBV4-1 and TRBJ2-7; D unresolved. V was pared by 1 base and J by 0 bases, with 13 bases between. CDR3 length: 16 residues. Looked up from germline, CDR1 is MGHRA and CDR2 is YSYEKL. The CDR3 region has the DNA TGCGCCAGCAGCCAAGCCCCAACGAGAAGCTCCTACGAGCAGTACTTC. This sequence encodes CASSQAPTRSSYEQYF.

The chain has TRBV5-6 and TRBJ1-2, with D tentatively TRBD1 (5 bases). The CDR3 has 16 residues. Trimming took off 2 bases at V and 0 bases at J, with 14 bases between the two ends. CDR1 SGHDT and CDR2 YYEEEE come from the germline V gene. The CDR3 DNA follows: TGTGCCAGCAGCTTAAGCAGGCGGGGGGCTAACTATGGCTACACCTTC. Residues: CASSLSRRGANYGYTF.

This chain uses TRBV6-4 with TRBJ2-1; 10 positions match TRBD1. V dropped 5 bases and J dropped 6; count of bases not matched to a gene: 10. This CDR3 has 16 amino acids. The germline CDR1 and CDR2 sequences are MRHNA and SNTAGT. The CDR3 loop is CASSFFGTGVINEQFF. The DNA of the CDR3 is TGTGCCAGCAGTTTTTTCGGGACAGGGGTGATCAATGAGCAGTTCTTC.

The chain employs TRBV6-2 or TRBV6-3 and TRBJ2-1, with 12 positions matching TRBD2. Germline V CDR1 and CDR2: MNHEY, SVGEGT. With V trimmed by 5 bases and J by 2 bases, 7 bases remained unmatched. The CDR3 is made up of 17 amino acids. CDR3 sequence (DNA): TGTGCCAGCAGTCGTCCGACTAGCGGGGGCCCCTACAATGAGCAGTTCTTC. Translated: CASSRPTSGGPYNEQFF.

The chain is built from TRBV5-1 and TRBJ1-6; tentatively, D is TRBD1 (6 bases). This CDR3 has 15 amino acids. Trimming removed 2 bases at V and 7 bases at J, with 13 bases between. The germline gives CDR1 SGHRS, CDR2 YFSETQ. The CDR3 nucleotides are TGCGCCAGCAGCTTCCAGACAGGAGCCAATTCACCCCTCCACTTT. Translated: CASSFQTGANSPLHF.

This chain connects TRBV9 to TRBJ2-5, with 9 bases that match TRBD1. The CDR3 totals 15 residues. Germline V gives CDR1 SGDLS, CDR2 YYNGEE. Trimming took 4 bases from V and 5 from J; bases not matched to a gene: 9. DNA for the CDR3: TGTGCCAGCAGCCCCTCCACAGGGGGCGGGGAGACCCAGTACTTC. Translating gives CASSPSTGGGETQYF.

V and J are TRBV29-1 and TRBJ1-5; 10 nucleotides align to TRBD1. CDR1 is SQVTM and CDR2 is ANQGSEA in the germline V gene. This CDR3 is built from 13 residues. V lost 6 bases to trimming and J lost 2 bases; unmatched junction nucleotides: 1. This CDR3 reads CSVGTGGNQPQHF. In DNA form, the CDR3 reads TGCAGCGTCGGGACAGGGGGCAATCAGCCCCAGCATTTT.

The CDR3 region has the DNA TGTGCCAGCAGCCCGCCAAAGACAGATGAGCAGTACTTC. Translated, it gives CASSPPKTDEQYF. V and J are TRBV7-9 and TRBJ2-7; TRBD1 might be the D (5 bases). Germline assignment: CDR1 SEHNR and CDR2 FQNEAQ (reference sequence). This CDR3 is built from 13 residues. Trimming took off 5 bases at V and 7 bases at J, with 15 bases between the two ends.

The chain carries TRBV12-5 and TRBJ1-6; possible D gene TRBD1, 5 bases. With 6 bases removed from V and 7 bases from J, the gap between germline ends came to 10 bases. Germline CDR1 and CDR2: LGHNT and FRNRAP. This CDR3 is 13 amino acids long. CDR3 sequence (DNA): TGTGCTAGTGGGGCAGGGAAGAATTCACCCCTCCACTTT. This sequence encodes CASGAGKNSPLHF.